Below, 4 T cell receptor beta chains from the same sample are listed, as sequenced in a study of shared clonotypes between healthy human individuals. Clones were read by immunoSEQ multiplex PCR, and TCRdb kept only the in-frame ones, dropping some. The table has 2 million to 2.5 million clones, over 85% seen once; the top ten hold 0.39%. The sequenced sample consisted of naive CD4+ T cells from PBMCs. Subset reported: CD45RA+ positively selected. The receptors come from a man in his late teens or twenties in good health. Some clones in this sample may be carry-over from other donors' samples.

A word on this clone: Other DNA sequences in the sample encode the same CDR3. This chain uses TRBV7-9 with TRBJ2-3; D not resolved. The V end was cut by 1 base, the J end by 2 bases, with 7 bases between. CDR3 length equals 14 residues. Per the germline V gene, CDR1 is SEHNR and CDR2 is FQNEAQ (reference sequence). The CDR3 DNA reads as TGTGCCAGCAGCTTAGAGGGATCCACAGATACGCAGTATTTT. Protein: CASSLEGSTDTQYF. Complete variable domain (other parts from reference TRBV7-9 and TRBJ2-3): DTGVSQNPRHKITKRGQNVTFRCDPISEHNRLYWYRQTLGQGPEFLTYFQNEAQLEKSRLLSDRFSAERPKGSFSTLEIQRTEQGDSAMYLCASSLEGSTDTQYFGPGTRLTVL.

As to this clone: In the same sample, other DNA sequences code for this CDR3. The chain joins TRBV28 to TRBJ2-3; D not certain. CDR1 is MDHEN, CDR2 SYDVKM, per germline. The germline V and J ends were trimmed by 3 bases and 3 bases, with 4 bases remaining between them. The CDR3 has 12 amino acids. CDR3 sequence: CASSFWTDTQYF. The CDR3 DNA follows: TGTGCCAGCAGTTTTTGGACAGATACGCAGTATTTT.

This clone was recorded once. The chain has TRBV7-9 and TRBJ1-1; D ambiguous. The V gene lost 2 bases and the J gene lost 5 bases, with 6 bases spanning the gap. Germline V CDR1 and CDR2: SEHNR, FQNEAQ (reference sequence). This CDR3 has 12 residues. CDR3 bases: TGTGCCAGCAGCTTAATTGGGACTGAAGCTTTCTTT. It yields the protein CASSLIGTEAFF. Drawing the rest from reference TRBV7-9 and TRBJ1-1, the complete variable domain is DTGVSQNPRHKITKRGQNVTFRCDPISEHNRLYWYRQTLGQGPEFLTYFQNEAQLEKSRLLSDRFSAERPKGSFSTLEIQRTEQGDSAMYLCASSLIGTEAFFGQGTRLTVV.

This sequence joins TRBV20-1 and TRBJ1-1, with 7 bases lining up with TRBD1. CDR1 is DFQATT and CDR2 is SNEGSKA in the germline V gene (reference sequence). CDR3 length: 11 amino acids. J lost 11 bases, V lost 1 base, and 4 bases had no gene match. The CDR3 coding sequence is TGCAGTGCTAGAGGAGGGGGCTGGGCTTTCTTT. Amino acids: CSARGGGWAFF.